Listed here are 7 T cell receptor beta chains from one sample, sequenced in a study of blood T cell repertoires in COVID-19. Repertoires were generated with immunoSEQ multiplex PCR, while TCRdb's copy carries only in-frame clones and drops some. The table lists a few hundred thousand clones, over 80% of them singletons. The sequencing sample was made of PBMCs or T cells enriched from blood (not recorded which). The receptors here all came from a young woman who had recovered from COVID-19.

The chain employs TRBV27 and TRBJ2-3; 7 nucleotides agree with TRBD1. This CDR3 region has 17 residues. The germline V gene encodes CDR1 MNHEY and CDR2 SMNVEV (reference sequence). V lost 1 base and J lost 2; bases outside the gene matches: 9. DNA for the CDR3: TGTGCCAGCAGTTTATTCGGAAGGGACAGCTACACAGATACGCAGTATTTT. Its protein product is CASSLFGRDSYTDTQYF.

This chain joins TRBV7-9 and TRBJ2-3; TRBD2 is a possible D gene (5 bases). Germline V gene lookup returns CDR1 SEHNR and CDR2 FQNEAQ (reference sequence). The CDR3 loop spans 13 amino acids. CDR3 residues: CVCHGEGTDTQYF. CDR3 nucleotide sequence: TGTGTCTGCCACGGGGAAGGCACAGATACGCAGTATTTT.

The chain joins TRBV30 to TRBJ1-2, with TRBD1 identical over 9 bases. Per the germline V gene, CDR1 is GTSNPN and CDR2 is SVGIG (reference sequence). Trimming took 7 bases from V and 7 from J; bases not matched to a gene: 7. This CDR3 contains 12 residues. CDR3 DNA: TGTGCCTCCAAACAGGGGGCACTTGGCTACACCTTC. Translated, it gives CASKQGALGYTF.

This clone was seen a few times. The gene calls are TRBV18 and TRBJ1-3; unclear D gene. There are 15 residues in the CDR3. In germline, CDR1 is KGHSH, CDR2 LQKENI. Trimming took 0 bases from V and 2 from J, leaving 8 bases between them. The CDR3 DNA is TGTGCCAGCTCACCACCGATACAGCCTGGAAACACCATATATTTT. It encodes CASSPPIQPGNTIYF.

This clone was seen a few times. V is TRBV7-3 and J is TRBJ2-3, with a possible D match to TRBD1 (5 bases). Looked up from germline, CDR1 is SGHTA and CDR2 is FQGTGA. The length of the CDR3 is 13 residues. V was trimmed by 8 bases and J by 2 bases, leaving 11 bases between them. The CDR3 coding sequence is TGTGCCAGCGCAGGGTATTTCACAGATACGCAGTATTTT. Translation gives CASAGYFTDTQYF.

The rearrangement uses TRBV6-2 or TRBV6-3 and TRBJ1-2; D is undetermined. There are 13 residues in the CDR3. Germline CDR1 MNHEY, CDR2 SVGEGT. Trimming removed 4 bases from V and 5 bases from J, with 11 bases in between. The DNA for the CDR3 is TGTGCCAGCAGTTTGGCGGGAGCTTATGGCTACACCTTC. It specifies CASSLAGAYGYTF.

This clone has just a few counts. The DNA of the CDR3 is TGTGCCAGCTCACCACTAGCGGGACAGGGGATGGAGACCCAGTACTTC. Its protein is CASSPLAGQGMETQYF. The chain carries TRBV18 and TRBJ2-5; 10 bases fit TRBD1. The ends lost 1 base at V and 5 bases at J; junction bases unmatched: 7. Germline CDR1 KGHSH, CDR2 LQKENI. The CDR3 covers 16 residues.